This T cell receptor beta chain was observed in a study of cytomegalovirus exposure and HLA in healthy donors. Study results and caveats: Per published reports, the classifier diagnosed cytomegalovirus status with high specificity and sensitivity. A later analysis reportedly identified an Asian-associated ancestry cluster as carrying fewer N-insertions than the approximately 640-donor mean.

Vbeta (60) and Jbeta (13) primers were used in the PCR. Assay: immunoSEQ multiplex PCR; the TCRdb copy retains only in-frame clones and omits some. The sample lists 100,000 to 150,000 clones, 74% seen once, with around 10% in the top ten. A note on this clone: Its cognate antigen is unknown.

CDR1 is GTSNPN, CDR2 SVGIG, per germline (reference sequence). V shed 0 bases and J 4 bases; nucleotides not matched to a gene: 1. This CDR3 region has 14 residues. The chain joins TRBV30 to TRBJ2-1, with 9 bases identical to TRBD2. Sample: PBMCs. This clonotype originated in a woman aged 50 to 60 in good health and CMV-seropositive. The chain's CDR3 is CAWSVAGGYNEQFF. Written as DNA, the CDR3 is TGTGCCTGGAGTGTGGCGGGGGGGTACAATGAGCAGTTCTTC.